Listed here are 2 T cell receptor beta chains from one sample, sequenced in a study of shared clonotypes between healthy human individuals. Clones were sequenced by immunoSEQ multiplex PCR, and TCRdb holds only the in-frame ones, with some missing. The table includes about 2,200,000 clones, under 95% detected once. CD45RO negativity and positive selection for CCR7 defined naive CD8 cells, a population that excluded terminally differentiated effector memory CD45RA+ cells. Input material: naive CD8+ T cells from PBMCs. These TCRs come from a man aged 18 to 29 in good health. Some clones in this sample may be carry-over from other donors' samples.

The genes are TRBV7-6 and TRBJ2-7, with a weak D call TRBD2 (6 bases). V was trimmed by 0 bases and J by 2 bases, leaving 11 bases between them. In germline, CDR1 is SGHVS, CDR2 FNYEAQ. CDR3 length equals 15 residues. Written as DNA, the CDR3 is TGTGCCAGCAGCTTAGCGCGCGGGGCAACCTACGAGCAGTACTTC. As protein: CASSLARGATYEQYF.

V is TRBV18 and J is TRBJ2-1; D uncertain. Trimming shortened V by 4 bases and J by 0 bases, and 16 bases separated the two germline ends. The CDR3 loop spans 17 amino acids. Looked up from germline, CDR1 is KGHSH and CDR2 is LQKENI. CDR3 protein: CASSREYLSDSYNEQFF. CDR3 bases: TGTGCCAGCTCACGAGAATATCTATCAGACTCCTACAATGAGCAGTTCTTC.